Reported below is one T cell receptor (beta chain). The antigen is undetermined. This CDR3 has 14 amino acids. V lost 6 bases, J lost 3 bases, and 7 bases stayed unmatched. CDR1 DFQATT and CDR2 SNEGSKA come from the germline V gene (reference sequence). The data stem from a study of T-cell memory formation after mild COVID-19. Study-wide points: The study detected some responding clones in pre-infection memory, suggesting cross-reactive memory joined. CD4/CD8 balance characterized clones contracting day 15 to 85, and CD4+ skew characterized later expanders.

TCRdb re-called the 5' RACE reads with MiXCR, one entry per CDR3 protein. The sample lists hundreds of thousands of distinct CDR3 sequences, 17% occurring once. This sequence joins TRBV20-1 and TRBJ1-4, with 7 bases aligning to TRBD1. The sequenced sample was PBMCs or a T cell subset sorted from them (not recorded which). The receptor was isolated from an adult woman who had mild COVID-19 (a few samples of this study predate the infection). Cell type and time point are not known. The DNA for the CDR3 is TGCAGTGCCGCACCAGGGGGGGCTAATGAAAAACTGTTTTTT. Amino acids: CSAAPGGANEKLFF.